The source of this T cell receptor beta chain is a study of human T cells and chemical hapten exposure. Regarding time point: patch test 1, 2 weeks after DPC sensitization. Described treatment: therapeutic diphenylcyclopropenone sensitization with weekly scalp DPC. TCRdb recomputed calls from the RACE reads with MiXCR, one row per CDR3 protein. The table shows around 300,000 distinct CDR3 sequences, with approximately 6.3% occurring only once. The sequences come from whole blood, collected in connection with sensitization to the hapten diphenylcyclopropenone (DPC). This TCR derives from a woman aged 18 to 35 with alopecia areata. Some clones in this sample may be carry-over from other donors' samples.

The CDR3 DNA is TGTGCCAGCAGCTTGCTCTCGGGAGAAGCAGATACGCAGTATTTT. Its protein product is CASSLLSGEADTQYF. This chain connects TRBV7-6 to TRBJ2-3; TRBD2 is a possible D gene (6 bases). The V gene's germline CDR1 is SGHVS and CDR2 FNYEAQ. This CDR3 region has 15 residues. Deletions cut 3 bases from V and 4 bases from J, with 14 bases between.